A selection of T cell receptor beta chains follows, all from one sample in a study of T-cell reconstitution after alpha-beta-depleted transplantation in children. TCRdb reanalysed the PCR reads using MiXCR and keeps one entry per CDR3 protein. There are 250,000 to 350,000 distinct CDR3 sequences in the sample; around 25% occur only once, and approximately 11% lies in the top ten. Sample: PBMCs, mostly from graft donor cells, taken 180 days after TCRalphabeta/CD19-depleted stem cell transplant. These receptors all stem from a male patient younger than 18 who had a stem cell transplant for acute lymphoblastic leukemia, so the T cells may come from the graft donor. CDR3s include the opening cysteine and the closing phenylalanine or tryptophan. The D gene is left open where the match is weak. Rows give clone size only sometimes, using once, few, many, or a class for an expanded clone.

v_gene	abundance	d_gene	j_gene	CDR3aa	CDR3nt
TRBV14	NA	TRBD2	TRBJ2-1	CASSQYAGGAEDEQFF	TGTGCCAGCAGCCAATACGCGGGAGGTGCGGAGGATGAGCAGTTCTTC
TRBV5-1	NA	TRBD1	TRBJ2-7	CASSVGDSIAREQYF	TGCGCCAGCAGCGTGGGGGACAGTATCGCGCGCGAGCAGTACTTC
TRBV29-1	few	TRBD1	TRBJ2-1	CSAPRDRVQGQFNEQFF	TGCAGCGCCCCGCGGGACAGGGTTCAGGGCCAATTCAATGAGCAGTTCTTC
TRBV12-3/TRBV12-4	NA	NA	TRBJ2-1	CASSFLRSYNEQFF	TGTGCCAGCAGTTTTTTACGGTCTTACAATGAGCAGTTCTTC
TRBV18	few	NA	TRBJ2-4	CASSLQTGGLTGSNIQYF	TGTGCCAGCTCCTTACAAACAGGCGGATTGACAGGCTCAAACATTCAGTACTTC
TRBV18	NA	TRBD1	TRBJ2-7	CASSPAEGQGYYEQYF	TGTGCCAGCTCACCTGCGGAGGGACAGGGCTACTACGAGCAGTACTTC
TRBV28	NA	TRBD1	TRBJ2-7	CASTSAGTGPSYEQYF	TGTGCCAGCACCTCCGCCGGGACAGGGCCCTCCTACGAGCAGTACTTC
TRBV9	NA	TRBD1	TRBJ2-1	CASSVHIDRASYNEQFF	TGTGCCAGCAGCGTCCATATTGACAGGGCTTCCTACAATGAGCAGTTCTTC
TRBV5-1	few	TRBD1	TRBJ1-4	CASSLDVQGAGEKLFF	TGCGCCAGCAGCTTGGATGTTCAGGGGGCAGGTGAAAAACTGTTTTTT
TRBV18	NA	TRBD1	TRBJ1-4	CASSRGQGTTNEKLFF	TGTGCCAGCTCACGGGGACAGGGAACAACTAATGAAAAACTGTTTTTT
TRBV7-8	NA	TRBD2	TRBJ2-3	CASSSRLGLAGADTQYF	TGTGCCAGCAGCTCCCGCTTGGGACTAGCGGGAGCAGATACGCAGTATTTT
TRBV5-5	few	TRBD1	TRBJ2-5	CASSFHPRWDSLQETQYF	TGTGCCAGCAGCTTCCACCCGCGCTGGGACAGCCTCCAAGAGACCCAGTACTTC
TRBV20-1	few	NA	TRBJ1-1	CSARDTGHSAFF	TGCAGTGCTAGAGATACTGGGCATTCGGCTTTCTTT
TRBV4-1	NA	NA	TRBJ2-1	CASSQHGLKTNEQFF	TGCGCCAGCAGCCAACACGGCCTTAAGACCAATGAGCAGTTCTTC
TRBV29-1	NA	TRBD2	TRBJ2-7	CSVGGSGSGRFGRYSLYEQYF	TGCAGCGTTGGCGGGTCGGGGAGCGGGAGATTCGGCAGATACTCACTCTACGAGCAGTACTTC
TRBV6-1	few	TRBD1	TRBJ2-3	CASSERVGGADTQYF	TGTGCCAGCAGTGAAAGGGTAGGGGGCGCAGATACGCAGTATTTT
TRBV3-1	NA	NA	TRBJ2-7	CASTPTGAGEQYF	TGTGCCAGCACCCCGACGGGCGCGGGGGAGCAGTACTTC
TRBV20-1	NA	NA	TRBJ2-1	CSEGKENEQFF	TGCAGTGAGGGAAAAGAGAATGAGCAGTTCTTC
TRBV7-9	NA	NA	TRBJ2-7	CASSLSDYLSYEQYF	TGTGCCAGCAGCTTAAGTGACTATTTGTCCTACGAGCAGTACTTC
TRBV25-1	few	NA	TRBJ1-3	CASSGFYSGNTIYF	TGTGCCAGCAGTGGCTTCTACTCTGGAAACACCATATATTTT
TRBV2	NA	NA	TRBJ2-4	CASRGLAKNIQYF	TGTGCCAGCAGAGGGCTAGCCAAAAACATTCAGTACTTC
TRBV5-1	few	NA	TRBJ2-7	CASSRDGPSYEQYF	TGCGCCAGCAGCCGGGACGGGCCCTCCTACGAGCAGTACTTC
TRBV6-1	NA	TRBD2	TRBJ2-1	CASIRLAGGHSDNEQLF	TGTGCCAGCATCAGACTAGCGGGAGGTCATTCGGACAATGAGCAGTTATTC
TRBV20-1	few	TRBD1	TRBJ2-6	CSAKPRTGNSGANVLTF	TGCAGTGCTAAACCCCGGACAGGAAACTCTGGGGCCAACGTCCTGACTTTC
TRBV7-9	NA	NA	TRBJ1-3	CASRSERRVSGNTIYF	TGTGCCAGCAGGTCCGAGCGTAGAGTCTCTGGAAACACCATATATTTT
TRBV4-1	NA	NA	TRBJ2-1	CASSYHQDSYNEQFF	TGCGCCAGCAGCTACCATCAAGACTCCTACAATGAGCAGTTCTTC
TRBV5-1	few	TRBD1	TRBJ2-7	CASSPTPDRVYEQYF	TGCGCCAGCAGCCCAACCCCGGACAGGGTCTACGAGCAGTACTTC
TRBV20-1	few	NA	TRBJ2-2	CSASDPVGTGELFF	TGCAGTGCTAGCGACCCAGTAGGAACCGGGGAGCTGTTTTTT